This passage covers 9 T cell receptor beta chains from one sample sequenced in a study of cytomegalovirus exposure and HLA in healthy donors. This PCR relied on a set of 60 Vbeta primers and 13 Jbeta primers. Repertoires were generated with immunoSEQ multiplex PCR, while TCRdb's copy carries only in-frame clones and drops some. The repertoire includes about 120,000 clones, about 77% of them detected once, and roughly 5.9% sits in the top ten. Sequencing was performed on PBMCs. These receptors originate from a woman aged 25 to 39 in good health and CMV-seropositive.

Points on this clone: The sample holds other DNA sequences that translate to the same CDR3. The rearrangement joins TRBV20-1 to TRBJ1-1; D is possibly TRBD1 (5 bases). Per germline, CDR1 DFQATT and CDR2 SNEGSKA (reference sequence). V lost 3 bases and J 8 bases, leaving 10 bases between the germline ends. The CDR3 spans 11 residues. In nucleotides, the CDR3 is TGCAGTGCTAGGGTTCGGACAGAAGCTTTCTTT. Its translation: CSARVRTEAFF.

The V gene is TRBV11-2, the J gene TRBJ2-3; no clear D gene. In germline, CDR1 is SGHAT, CDR2 FQNNGV. Trimming removed 5 bases from V and 4 bases from J, with 10 bases in between. This CDR3 comprises 13 residues. The CDR3 region is CASSVAVADTQYF. DNA of the CDR3: TGTGCCAGCAGCGTCGCAGTTGCAGATACGCAGTATTTT.

Regarding this clone: The junction and the germline gene differ at one end; a read error may be behind it. The chain employs TRBV7-9 and TRBJ1-1, with D unresolved. The CDR3 runs 12 residues. CDR1 and CDR2 from the germline V gene are SEHNR and FQNEAQ (reference sequence). The CDR3 reads CSSSRTQTEAFF. CDR3 nucleotide sequence: TGTTCCAGCAGCCGAACACAAACTGAAGCTTTCTTT.

J is TRBJ1-3 and V is TRBV29-1; 7 positions agree with TRBD1. The CDR3 runs 13 residues. Losses at the gene ends were 7 bases for V and 4 bases for J; bases not matched to a gene: 7. Germline CDR1 SQVTM, CDR2 ANQGSEA. The CDR3 nucleotides read TGCAGCGCATTAACAGGGGCGGGAAACACCATATATTTT. The encoded protein is CSALTGAGNTIYF.

This chain links TRBV6-5 with TRBJ1-5; no definite D call. Germline values: CDR1 MNHEY, CDR2 SVGAGI. The CDR3 contains 13 residues. The V and J ends lost 2 bases and 4 bases respectively, with 6 bases between them. The CDR3 coding sequence is TGTGCCAGCAGTTACGCGGCTAATCAGCCCCAGCATTTT. Its protein is CASSYAANQPQHF.

The V call is TRBV5-4, the J call TRBJ2-1, with TRBD1 matching 9 bases. CDR3 length: 16 residues. Germline CDR1 and CDR2: SGHNT and YYREEE (reference sequence). After removal of 4 bases from V and 7 bases from J, the junction contained 12 bases not matched to a gene. CDR3 amino acids: CASSETGGTSFNEQFF. For the CDR3, the DNA is TGTGCCAGCAGCGAAACAGGGGGCACGTCTTTTAATGAGCAGTTCTTC.

This rearrangement joins TRBV6-5 to TRBJ2-2; TRBD1 is a possible D gene (6 bases). Per the germline V gene, CDR1 is MNHEY and CDR2 is SVGAGI. Trimming removed 2 bases from V and 6 bases from J, with 7 bases in between. The CDR3 is 13 residues long. Written as DNA, the CDR3 is TGTGCCAGCAGTTACCCAGGGGCCGGGGAGCTGTTTTTT. Residues: CASSYPGAGELFF.

The chain links TRBV4-2 to TRBJ2-3; 12 bases agree with TRBD2. The CDR3 runs to 16 residues. CDR1 is LGHNA and CDR2 is YNFKEQ in the germline V gene. V gave up 4 bases and J gave up 0 bases; unmatched junction bases: 2. CDR3 bases: TGTGCCAGCAGCCCCGGGACTAGCGGGAGCACAGATACGCAGTATTTT. It encodes CASSPGTSGSTDTQYF.

The chain uses TRBV7-8 and TRBJ1-2, with TRBD1 identical over 10 bases. The J segment lost 4 bases and the V segment lost 1 base, leaving 3 bases of the junction unmatched. The CDR3 is 15 amino acids. CDR1 is SGHVS and CDR2 is FQNEAQ in the germline V gene. The CDR3 coding sequence is TGTGCCAGCAGCTTAGAGGGGACAGGGGTCTATGGCTACACCTTC. Its translation is CASSLEGTGVYGYTF.